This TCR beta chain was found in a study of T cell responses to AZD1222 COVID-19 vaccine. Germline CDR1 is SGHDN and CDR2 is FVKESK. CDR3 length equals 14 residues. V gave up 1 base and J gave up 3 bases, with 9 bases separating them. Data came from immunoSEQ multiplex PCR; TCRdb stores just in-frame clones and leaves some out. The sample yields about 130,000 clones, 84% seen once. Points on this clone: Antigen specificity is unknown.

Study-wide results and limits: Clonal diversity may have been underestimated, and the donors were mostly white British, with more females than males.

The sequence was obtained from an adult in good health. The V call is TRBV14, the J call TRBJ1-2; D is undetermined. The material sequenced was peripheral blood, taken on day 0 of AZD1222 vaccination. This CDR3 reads CASSQGGPYYGYTF. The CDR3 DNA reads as TGTGCCAGCAGCCAAGGAGGGCCCTACTATGGCTACACCTTC.